Shown below are 11 T cell receptor beta chains from a single sample sequenced in a study of shared clonotypes between healthy human individuals. Cells designated naive CD8 were CD45RO-negative and were positively selected for CCR7, with terminally differentiated effector memory CD45RA+ cells excluded. The protocol was immunoSEQ multiplex PCR, while the TCRdb copy is restricted to in-frame clones and leaves out a portion. The data show millions of clones, 85% to 95% seen once. The source material was naive CD8+ T cells sorted from blood. Receptors were obtained from a young man in good health.

V usage is TRBV13 and J usage is TRBJ2-7; D is possibly TRBD2 (6 bases). CDR3 size: 14 residues. V was trimmed by 6 bases and J by 4 bases, leaving 16 bases between them. The germline V gene encodes CDR1 PRHDT and CDR2 FYEKMQ (reference sequence). The CDR3 sequence: CASSKAGSDYEQYF. The CDR3 coding sequence is TGTGCCAGCAGTAAGGCGGGGTCTGATTACGAGCAGTACTTC.

V gene TRBV27 combines with J gene TRBJ1-4; D not resolved. Germline lookup yields CDR1 MNHEY and CDR2 SMNVEV (reference sequence). This CDR3 has 13 amino acids. The V gene lost 5 bases and the J gene lost 7 bases, with 11 bases spanning the gap. This CDR3 is CASSPHRGEKLFF. The CDR3 DNA sequence: TGTGCCAGCAGTCCGCACAGAGGTGAAAAACTGTTTTTT.

J is TRBJ1-2 and V is TRBV29-1; D is unresolved. Germline V gene lookup returns CDR1 SQVTM and CDR2 ANQGSEA. The CDR3 spans 13 residues. V dropped 5 bases and J dropped 0 bases, with 10 bases sitting between them. This CDR3 reads CSVLPQSNYGYTF. The CDR3 DNA is TGCAGCGTTCTACCACAATCTAACTATGGCTACACCTTC.

The chain links TRBV9 to TRBJ2-2, with no clear D. Trimming removed 6 bases from V and 5 bases from J, with 8 bases in between. The CDR3 has 12 residues. Germline V gives CDR1 SGDLS, CDR2 YYNGEE. The CDR3 reads CASNPGTGELFF. The CDR3 DNA reads TGTGCCAGCAATCCCGGGACCGGGGAGCTGTTTTTT. The whole variable domain, remainder taken from reference TRBV9 and TRBJ2-2, is DSGVTQTPKHLITATGQRVTLRCSPRSGDLSVYWYQQSLDQGLQFLIQYYNGEERAKGNILERFSAQQFPDLHSELNLSSLELGDSALYFCASNPGTGELFFGEGSRLTVL.

The J gene is TRBJ1-1, the V gene TRBV5-8; D is possibly TRBD1 (6 bases). The V end lost 5 bases, the J end lost 3 bases, and 11 bases lay between the germline ends. Per the germline V gene, CDR1 is SGHTS and CDR2 is YDEGEE. CDR3 length: 13 residues. CDR3 DNA sequence: TGTGCCAGCAGTTACAGGGCGGACACTGAAGCTTTCTTT. This sequence encodes CASSYRADTEAFF.

This chain joins TRBV4-1 and TRBJ1-2; D call uncertain. V was cut by 3 bases and J by 6 bases, with 11 bases left in between. In germline, CDR1 is MGHRA, CDR2 YSYEKL. This CDR3 spans 13 amino acids. CDR3 region: CASSHPTDDGYTF. The DNA of the CDR3 is TGCGCCAGCAGCCATCCAACGGATGATGGCTACACCTTC.

V gene TRBV6-1 combines with J gene TRBJ2-7; no definite D call. CDR1 and CDR2 from the germline V gene are MNHNS and SASEGT. There are 15 residues in the CDR3. With 3 bases removed from V and 0 bases from J, the gap between germline ends came to 12 bases. CDR3 protein: CASSDLLWSSYEQYF. The CDR3 nucleotides read TGTGCCAGCAGTGACCTTCTTTGGAGCTCCTACGAGCAGTACTTC.

The chain couples TRBV19 to TRBJ1-1; maybe TRBD1 (5 bases). V shed 5 bases and J shed 2 bases, with 15 bases lying between them. The CDR3 totals 15 residues. Per the germline V gene, CDR1 is LNHDA and CDR2 is SQIVND (reference sequence). CDR3 sequence: CASSPEGPRNTEAFF. As DNA, the CDR3 is TGTGCCAGTAGTCCGGAGGGGCCAAGAAACACTGAAGCTTTCTTT. Variable domain in full (rest from reference TRBV19 and TRBJ1-1): DGGITQSPKYLFRKEGQNVTLSCEQNLNHDAMYWYRQDPGQGLRLIYYSQIVNDFQKGDIAEGYSVSREKKESFPLTVTSAQKNPTAFYLCASSPEGPRNTEAFFGQGTRLTVV.

V gene TRBV11-2 combines with J gene TRBJ2-7, with a weak D call TRBD2 (7 bases). V lost 4 bases and J lost 3, with 13 bases in between. CDR3 length equals 14 residues. CDR1 and CDR2 from the germline V gene are SGHAT and FQNNGV. CDR3 nucleotides: TGTGCCAGCAGCTCGCGCGGGGGCCACTACGAGCAGTACTTC. Its protein is CASSSRGGHYEQYF.

About this clone itself: Other DNA sequences in this sample translate to the same CDR3. This chain links TRBV30 with TRBJ1-4, with D perhaps TRBD1 (5 bases). Trimming shortened V by 7 bases and J by 3 bases, and 15 bases separated the two germline ends. The germline V gene has CDR1 GTSNPN and CDR2 SVGIG (reference sequence). The length of the CDR3 is 14 residues. The CDR3 DNA sequence: TGTGCCTCGACCCTGGGGGGAGCTAATGAAAAACTGTTTTTT. It encodes CASTLGGANEKLFF.

V usage is TRBV9 and J usage is TRBJ1-5, with TRBD1 matching over 8 bases. CDR1 SGDLS and CDR2 YYNGEE come from the germline V gene. CDR3 length: 14 residues. The V and J ends lost 4 bases and 4 bases, in that order; junction bases with no gene match: 4. CDR3 region: CASSSTGENQPQHF. The CDR3 DNA reads as TGTGCCAGCAGCTCGACAGGGGAGAATCAGCCCCAGCATTTT.